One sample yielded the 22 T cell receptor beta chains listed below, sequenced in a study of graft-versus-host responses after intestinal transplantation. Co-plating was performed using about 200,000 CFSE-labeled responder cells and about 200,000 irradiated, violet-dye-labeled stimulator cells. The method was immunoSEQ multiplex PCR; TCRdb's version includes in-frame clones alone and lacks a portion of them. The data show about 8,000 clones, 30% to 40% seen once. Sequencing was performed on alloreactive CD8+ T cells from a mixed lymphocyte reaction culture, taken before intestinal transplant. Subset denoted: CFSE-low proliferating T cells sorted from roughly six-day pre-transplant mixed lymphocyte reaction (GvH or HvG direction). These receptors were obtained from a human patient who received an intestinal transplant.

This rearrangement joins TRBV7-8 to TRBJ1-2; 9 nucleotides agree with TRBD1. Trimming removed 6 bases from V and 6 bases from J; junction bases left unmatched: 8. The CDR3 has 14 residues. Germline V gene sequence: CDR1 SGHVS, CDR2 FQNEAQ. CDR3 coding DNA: TGTGCCAGCAGTATAAGGGGGACAGGGAATGGCTACACCTTC. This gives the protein CASSIRGTGNGYTF.

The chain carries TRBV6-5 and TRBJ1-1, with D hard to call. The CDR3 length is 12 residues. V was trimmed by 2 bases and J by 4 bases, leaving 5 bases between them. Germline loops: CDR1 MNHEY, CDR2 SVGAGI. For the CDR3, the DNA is TGTGCCAGCAGTTACCCCCTCACTGAAGCTTTCTTT. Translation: CASSYPLTEAFF.

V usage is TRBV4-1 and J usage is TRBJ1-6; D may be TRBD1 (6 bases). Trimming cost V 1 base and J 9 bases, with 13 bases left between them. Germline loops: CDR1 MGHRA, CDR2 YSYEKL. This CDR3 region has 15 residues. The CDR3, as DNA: TGCGCCAGCAGCCAAGGTAGTACAGGGAGTTCACCCCTCCACTTT. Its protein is CASSQGSTGSSPLHF.

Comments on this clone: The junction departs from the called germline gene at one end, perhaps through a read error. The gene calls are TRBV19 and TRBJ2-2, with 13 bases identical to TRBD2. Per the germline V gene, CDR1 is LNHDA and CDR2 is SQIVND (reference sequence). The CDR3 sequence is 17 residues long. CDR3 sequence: CASSNLGLAGVTGELLF. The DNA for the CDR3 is TGTGCCAGTAGTAACCTCGGACTAGCGGGAGTCACCGGGGAGCTGCTTTTT.

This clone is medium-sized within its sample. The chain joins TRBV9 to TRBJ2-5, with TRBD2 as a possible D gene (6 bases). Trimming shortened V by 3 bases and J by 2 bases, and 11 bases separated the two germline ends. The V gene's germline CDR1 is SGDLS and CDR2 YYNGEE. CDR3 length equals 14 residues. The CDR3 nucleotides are TGTGCCAGCAGCGCTGCGGGGCTGCAAGAGACCCAGTACTTC. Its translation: CASSAAGLQETQYF.

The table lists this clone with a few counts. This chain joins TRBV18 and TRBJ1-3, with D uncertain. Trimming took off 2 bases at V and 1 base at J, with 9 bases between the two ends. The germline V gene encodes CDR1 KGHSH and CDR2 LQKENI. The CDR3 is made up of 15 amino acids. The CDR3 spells CASSPTRVSGNTIYF. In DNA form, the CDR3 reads TGTGCCAGCTCACCAACGAGGGTGTCTGGAAACACCATATATTTT.

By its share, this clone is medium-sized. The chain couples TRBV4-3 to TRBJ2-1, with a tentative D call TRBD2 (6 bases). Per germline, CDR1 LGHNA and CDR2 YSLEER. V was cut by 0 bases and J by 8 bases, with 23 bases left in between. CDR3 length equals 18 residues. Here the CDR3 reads CASSQDSVVLGGRDEQFF. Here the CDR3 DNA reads TGCGCCAGCAGCCAAGATTCAGTGGTGTTGGGGGGTAGGGATGAGCAGTTCTTC.

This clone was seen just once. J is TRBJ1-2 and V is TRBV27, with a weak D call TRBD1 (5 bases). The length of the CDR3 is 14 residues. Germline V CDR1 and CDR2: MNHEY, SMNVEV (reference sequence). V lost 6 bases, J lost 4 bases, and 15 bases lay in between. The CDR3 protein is CASRGGREGYGYTF. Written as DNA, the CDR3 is TGTGCCAGCAGGGGGGGGAGGGAAGGCTATGGCTACACCTTC.

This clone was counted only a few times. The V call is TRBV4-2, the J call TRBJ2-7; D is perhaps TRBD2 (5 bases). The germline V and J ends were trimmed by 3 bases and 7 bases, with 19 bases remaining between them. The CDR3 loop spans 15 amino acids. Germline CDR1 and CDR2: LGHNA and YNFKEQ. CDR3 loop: CASSHEGQSLGEQYF. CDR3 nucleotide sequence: TGTGCCAGCAGCCACGAGGGCCAGAGTTTAGGGGAGCAGTACTTC.

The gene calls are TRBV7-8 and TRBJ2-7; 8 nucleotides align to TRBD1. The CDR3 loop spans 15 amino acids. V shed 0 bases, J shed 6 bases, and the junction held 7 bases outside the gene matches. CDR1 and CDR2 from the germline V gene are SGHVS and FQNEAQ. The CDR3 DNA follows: TGTGCCAGCAGCTTAGCGTATTCAGGGGGCGCCGAGCAGTACTTC. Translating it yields CASSLAYSGGAEQYF.

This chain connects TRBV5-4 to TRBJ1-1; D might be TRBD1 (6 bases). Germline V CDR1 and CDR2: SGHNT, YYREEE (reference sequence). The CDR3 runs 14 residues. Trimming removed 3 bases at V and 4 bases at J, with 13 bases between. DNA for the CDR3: TGTGCCAGCAGCTCGGGACATGGGAGCACTGAAGCTTTCTTT. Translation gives CASSSGHGSTEAFF.

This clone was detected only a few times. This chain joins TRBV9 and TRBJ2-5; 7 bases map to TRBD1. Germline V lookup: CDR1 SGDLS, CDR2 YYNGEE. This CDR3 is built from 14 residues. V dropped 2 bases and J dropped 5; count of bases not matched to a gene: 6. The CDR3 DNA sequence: TGTGCCAGCAGCGTGGAGACAGGGTACGAGACCCAGTACTTC. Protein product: CASSVETGYETQYF.

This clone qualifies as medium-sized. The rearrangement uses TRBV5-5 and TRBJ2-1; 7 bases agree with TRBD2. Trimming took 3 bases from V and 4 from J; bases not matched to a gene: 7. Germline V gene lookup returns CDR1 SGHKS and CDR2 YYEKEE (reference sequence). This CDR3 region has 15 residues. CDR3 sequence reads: CASSWGGGVYNEQFF. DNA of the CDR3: TGTGCCAGCAGCTGGGGTGGGGGGGTGTACAATGAGCAGTTCTTC.

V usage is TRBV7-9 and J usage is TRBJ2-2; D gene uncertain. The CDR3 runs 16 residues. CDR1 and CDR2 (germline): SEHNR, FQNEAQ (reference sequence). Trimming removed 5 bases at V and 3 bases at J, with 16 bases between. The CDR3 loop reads CASSPPFQAHTGELFF. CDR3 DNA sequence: TGTGCCAGCAGCCCCCCTTTTCAGGCCCACACCGGGGAGCTGTTTTTT.

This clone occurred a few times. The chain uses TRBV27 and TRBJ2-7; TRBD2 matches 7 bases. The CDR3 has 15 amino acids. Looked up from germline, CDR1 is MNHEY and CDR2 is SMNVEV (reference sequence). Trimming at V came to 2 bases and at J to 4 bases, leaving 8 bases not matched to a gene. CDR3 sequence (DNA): TGTGCCAGCAGTTTACAGGGTAGCGGGTGGTACGAGCAGTACTTC. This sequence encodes CASSLQGSGWYEQYF.

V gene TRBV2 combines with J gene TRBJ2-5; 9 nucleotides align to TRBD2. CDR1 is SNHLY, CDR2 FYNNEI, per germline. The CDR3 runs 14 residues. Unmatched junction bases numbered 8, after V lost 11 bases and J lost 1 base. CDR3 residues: CAGIAGESQETQYF. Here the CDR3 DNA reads TGTGCCGGAATAGCGGGAGAAAGCCAAGAGACCCAGTACTTC. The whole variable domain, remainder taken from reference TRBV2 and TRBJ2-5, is EPEVTQTPSHQVTQMGQEVILRCVPISNHLYFYWYRQILGQKVEFLVSFYNNEISEKSEIFDDQFSVERPDGSNFTLKIRSTKLEDSAMYFCAGIAGESQETQYFGPGTRLLVL.

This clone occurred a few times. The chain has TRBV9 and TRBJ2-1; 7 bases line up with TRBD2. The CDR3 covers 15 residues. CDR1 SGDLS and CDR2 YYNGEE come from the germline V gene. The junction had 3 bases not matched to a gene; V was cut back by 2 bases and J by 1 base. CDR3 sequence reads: CASSVGGTSYNEQFF. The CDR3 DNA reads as TGTGCCAGCAGCGTGGGGGGGACTTCCTACAATGAGCAGTTCTTC.

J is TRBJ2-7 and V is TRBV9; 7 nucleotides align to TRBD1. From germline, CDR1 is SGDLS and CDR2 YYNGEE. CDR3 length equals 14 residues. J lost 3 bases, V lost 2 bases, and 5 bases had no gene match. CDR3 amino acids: CASSVSGTVYEQYF. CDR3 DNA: TGTGCCAGCAGCGTGTCCGGGACAGTCTACGAGCAGTACTTC.

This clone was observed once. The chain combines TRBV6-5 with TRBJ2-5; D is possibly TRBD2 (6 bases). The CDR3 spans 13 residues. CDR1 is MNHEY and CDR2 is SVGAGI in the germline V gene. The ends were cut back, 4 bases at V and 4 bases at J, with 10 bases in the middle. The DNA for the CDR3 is TGTGCCAGCAGTTCGACTAGAAGAGAGACCCAGTACTTC. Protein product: CASSSTRRETQYF.

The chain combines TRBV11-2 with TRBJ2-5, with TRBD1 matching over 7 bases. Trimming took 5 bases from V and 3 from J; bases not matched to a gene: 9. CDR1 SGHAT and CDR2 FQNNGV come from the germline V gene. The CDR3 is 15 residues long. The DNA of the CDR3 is TGTGCCAGCAGCCAGACAGGGACATATGAAGAGACCCAGTACTTC. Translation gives CASSQTGTYEETQYF.

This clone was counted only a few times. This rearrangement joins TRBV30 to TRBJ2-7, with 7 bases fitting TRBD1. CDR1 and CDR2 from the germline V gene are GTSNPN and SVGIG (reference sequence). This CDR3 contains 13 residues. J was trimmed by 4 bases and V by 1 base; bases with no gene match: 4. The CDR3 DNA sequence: TGTGCCTGGAGTGGAAACAGGGGTTACGAGCAGTACTTC. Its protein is CAWSGNRGYEQYF.

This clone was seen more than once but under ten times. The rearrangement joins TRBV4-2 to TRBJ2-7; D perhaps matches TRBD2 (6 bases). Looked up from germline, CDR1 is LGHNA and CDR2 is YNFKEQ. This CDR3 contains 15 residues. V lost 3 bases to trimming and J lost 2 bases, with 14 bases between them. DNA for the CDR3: TGTGCCAGCAGCCATTTCGTCGGGGAGGCCTACGAGCAGTACTTC. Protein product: CASSHFVGEAYEQYF.